The 4 T cell receptor beta chains below come from one sample, sequenced in a study of blood T cell repertoires in COVID-19. Sequencing used immunoSEQ multiplex PCR; TCRdb keeps in-frame clones, though not all of them. The repertoire holds a few hundred thousand clones, with approximately 87% as singletons. The sample consisted of PBMCs or T cells enriched from blood (not recorded which). These receptor sequences come from a woman aged 45 to 65 who had recovered from COVID-19.

The genes are TRBV11-2 and TRBJ1-4; D remains ambiguous. The CDR3 extends over 13 amino acids. The germline V gene encodes CDR1 SGHAT and CDR2 FQNNGV. The V and J ends lost 3 bases and 5 bases respectively, with 7 bases between them. Written as DNA, the CDR3 is TGTGCCAGCAGCTTGGGCAGCAATGAAAAACTGTTTTTT. Its translation: CASSLGSNEKLFF.

The V and J genes are TRBV5-6 and TRBJ1-5; D is perhaps TRBD1 (5 bases). The CDR3 is made up of 17 amino acids. V lost 0 bases and J 4 bases, leaving 17 bases between the germline ends. Per the germline V gene, CDR1 is SGHDT and CDR2 is YYEEEE. CDR3 sequence (DNA): TGTGCCAGCAGCTTGGCCTTTTCAGGGCCACCAAATCAGCCCCAGCATTTT. Its translation is CASSLAFSGPPNQPQHF.

Notes on this clone: Other DNA variants within this sample encode the same CDR3. This chain joins TRBV18 and TRBJ1-5, with 11 bases aligning to TRBD1. J was trimmed by 6 bases and V by 3 bases; bases with no gene match: 1. The CDR3 covers 14 residues. CDR1 is KGHSH and CDR2 is LQKENI in the germline V gene. The CDR3 region is CASSPGTGGQPQHF. The CDR3 nucleotides are TGTGCCAGCTCACCCGGGACAGGGGGTCAGCCCCAGCATTTT.

This chain links TRBV29-1 with TRBJ2-2; 8 bases are a match to TRBD1. Germline V gives CDR1 SQVTM, CDR2 ANQGSEA. The CDR3 runs to 16 residues. With 4 bases clipped from V and 0 bases from J, the junction kept 7 bases outside the gene matches. CDR3 in DNA: TGCAGCGTTGTTGGGGACAGGCGCACGAACACCGGGGAGCTGTTTTTT. Amino acid sequence: CSVVGDRRTNTGELFF.